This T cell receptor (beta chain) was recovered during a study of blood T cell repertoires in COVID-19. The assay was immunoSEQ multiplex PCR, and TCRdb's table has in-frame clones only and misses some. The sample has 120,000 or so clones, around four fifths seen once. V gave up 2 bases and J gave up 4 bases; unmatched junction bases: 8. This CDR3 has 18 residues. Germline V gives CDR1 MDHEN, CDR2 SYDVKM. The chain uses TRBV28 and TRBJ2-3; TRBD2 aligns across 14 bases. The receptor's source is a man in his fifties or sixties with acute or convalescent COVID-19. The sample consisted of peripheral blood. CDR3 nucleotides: TGTGCCAGCAGTTTAGGGACTAGCGGGAGAGGTGCGGCAGATACGCAGTATTTT. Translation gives CASSLGTSGRGAADTQYF. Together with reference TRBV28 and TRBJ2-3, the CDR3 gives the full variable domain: DVKVTQSSRYLVKRTGEKVFLECVQDMDHENMFWYRQDPGLGLRLIYFSYDVKMKEKGDIPEGYSVSREKKERFSLILESASTNQTSMYLCASSLGTSGRGAADTQYFGPGTRLTVL.